This T cell receptor (beta chain) came from a study of blood T cell repertoires in COVID-19. About the study: COVID-19 samples, acute and convalescent, were from the United States, Italy and Spain. The analysed material was cDNA or gDNA that came from T cells, B-cell-depleted T cells, or PBMCs.

Authors' data handling: Amplification of reference gene primers was used by the study to estimate nucleated cell counts. TCRdb keeps only in-frame clones here, not all; method: immunoSEQ multiplex PCR. V and J calls and clone size are as listed in that table; D and trimming were resolved from the DNA. The top ten clones hold 13% of a sample with 280,000 or so clones, roughly 87% of them seen once. Germline assignment: CDR1 LNHNV and CDR2 YYDKDF (reference sequence). This CDR3 has 14 amino acids. Trimming shortened V by 3 bases and J by 3 bases, and 10 bases separated the two germline ends. The TCR was taken from a human donor in a cohort sampled during active COVID-19. The chain joins TRBV15 to TRBJ2-3, with TRBD1 as a possible D gene (5 bases). Sequencing was performed on peripheral blood. CDR3 sequence: CATSRGQATDTQYF. The CDR3 DNA is TGTGCCACCAGCAGGGGGCAGGCGACAGATACGCAGTATTTT. The variable domain in full, completed from reference TRBV15 and TRBJ2-3, reads DAMVIQNPRYQVTQFGKPVTLSCSQTLNHNVMYWYQQKSSQAPKLLFHYYDKDFNNEADTPDNFQSRRPNTSFCFLDIRSPGLGDTAMYLCATSRGQATDTQYFGPGTRLTVL.